Presented here are 26 T cell receptor beta chains from one specimen sequenced in a study of T cells in Graves' hyperthyroidism and ophthalmopathy. The TCR beta CDR3 regions underwent amplification using RNA transcripts as the source. The TCR CDR3 was amplified in a first-round RT-PCR using the HTBI primer set. TCRdb redid the calling of the multiplex PCR reads with MiXCR, one entry per CDR3 protein. The sample holds approximately 690,000 distinct CDR3 sequences, 20% to 25% seen once. Material for sequencing was blood. These receptors were obtained from a man aged 25-45 years with Graves' ophthalmopathy.

The chain joins TRBV3-1 to TRBJ2-3; 14 nucleotides line up with TRBD2. Trimming took 3 bases from V and 6 from J; bases not matched to a gene: 8. CDR3 length equals 17 residues. Germline-derived CDR1 and CDR2 are LGHDT and YNNKEL (reference sequence). CDR3 DNA sequence: TGTGCCAGCAGCCAGGGACTAGCGGGAGCGGAGCTGGATACGCAGTATTTT. This codes for CASSQGLAGAELDTQYF.

This clonotype came up a few times. The chain combines TRBV10-3 with TRBJ2-7, with 12 positions matching TRBD2. From germline, CDR1 is ENHRY and CDR2 SYGVKD. This CDR3 contains 17 residues. V lost 2 bases to trimming and J lost 4 bases; unmatched junction nucleotides: 9. CDR3 protein: CAISESDLAGGIYEQYF. The CDR3 coding sequence is TGTGCCATCAGTGAGAGTGATCTAGCGGGAGGGATTTACGAGCAGTACTTC.

A single count supports this clonotype. The rearrangement joins TRBV12-3 or TRBV12-4 to TRBJ1-1, with D possibly TRBD1 on 5 matching bases. V shed 7 bases and J shed 8 bases, with 17 bases lying between them. This CDR3 has 13 residues. The CDR3 region is CASTMGPGPEAFF. The CDR3 region has the DNA TGTGCCAGCACCATGGGGCCAGGACCCGAAGCTTTCTTT.

The chain joins TRBV29-1 to TRBJ2-2; 14 nucleotides match TRBD2. V was clipped by 3 bases and J by 4 bases; unmatched bases: 4. Per the germline V gene, CDR1 is SQVTM and CDR2 is ANQGSEA. CDR3 length: 16 residues. The CDR3 loop reads CSVEGLAGEGTGELFF. CDR3 in DNA: TGCAGCGTTGAGGGACTAGCGGGAGAAGGCACCGGGGAGCTGTTTTTT.

The table lists this clonotype with many counts. The CDR3, as DNA: TGCAGTGCTAGAGATAGACAGGGATGGGGCTACGAGCAGTACTTC. Translating it yields CSARDRQGWGYEQYF. The V gene is TRBV20-1, the J gene TRBJ2-7; 7 bases are shared with TRBD1. This CDR3 comprises 15 residues. Germline assignment: CDR1 DFQATT and CDR2 SNEGSKA (reference sequence). The V and J ends lost 0 bases and 3 bases, in that order; junction bases with no gene match: 8.

The chain has TRBV3-1 and TRBJ2-1; tentatively, D is TRBD1 or TRBD2 (7 bases each). The germline gives CDR1 LGHDT, CDR2 YNNKEL (reference sequence). V lost 0 bases and J lost 9, with 21 bases in between. The CDR3 contains 17 residues. CDR3 in DNA: TGTGCCAGCAGCCAAGAGTCGTGGCGGGAGTCAGGGGGTGAGCAGTTCTTC. Protein sequence: CASSQESWRESGGEQFF.

This clonotype came up a few times. The chain couples TRBV18 to TRBJ1-2; 7 positions match TRBD1. Trimming removed 6 bases from V and 5 bases from J; junction bases left unmatched: 9. From germline, CDR1 is KGHSH and CDR2 LQKENI. The length of the CDR3 is 14 residues. In DNA, the CDR3 is TGTGCCAGCTCCCCTCCAGGGGACAGTTATGGCTACACCTTC. Translated, it gives CASSPPGDSYGYTF.

This clonotype was seen only once. V is TRBV6-2 or TRBV6-3 and J is TRBJ1-1, with D possibly matching TRBD1 (6 bases). V gave up 5 bases and J gave up 0 bases, with 16 bases separating them. The CDR3 covers 16 residues. Per germline, CDR1 MNHEY and CDR2 SVGEGT. The CDR3 protein is CASSARQAPLNTEAFF. In DNA form, the CDR3 reads TGTGCCAGCAGTGCTCGACAGGCTCCCCTGAACACTGAAGCTTTCTTT.

This rearrangement joins TRBV2 to TRBJ1-5, with D perhaps matching TRBD1 (6 bases). Per germline, CDR1 SNHLY and CDR2 FYNNEI. The V end lost 4 bases, the J end lost 6 bases, and 16 bases lay between the germline ends. CDR3 length: 15 amino acids. The CDR3 DNA reads as TGTGCCAGCAGTGTAGGGGGATGGGTAGGTCAGCCCCAGCATTTT. Amino acids: CASSVGGWVGQPQHF.

This clonotype was counted many times. The chain combines TRBV28 with TRBJ1-5, with D perhaps TRBD1 (5 bases). Trimming shortened V by 10 bases and J by 5 bases, and 15 bases separated the two germline ends. The CDR3 is 13 amino acids. From germline, CDR1 is MDHEN and CDR2 SYDVKM. In DNA, the CDR3 is TGTGCCACCCGCCTACAGGCCGATCAGCCCCAGCATTTT. This codes for CATRLQADQPQHF.

This CDR3 is CASSPPIGSTQETQYF. The CDR3 DNA follows: TGTGCCAGCAGTCCCCCGATAGGGTCGACTCAAGAGACCCAGTACTTC. This chain links TRBV12-3 or TRBV12-4 with TRBJ2-5; D is undetermined. Deletions cut 5 bases from V and 2 bases from J, with 18 bases between. This CDR3 spans 16 amino acids.

A note on this clonotype: A junction boundary mismatches the germline segment, possibly from a read error. The chain employs TRBV12-5 and TRBJ2-1; D may be TRBD1 (6 bases). This CDR3 has 12 amino acids. The germline CDR1 and CDR2 sequences are LGHNT and FRNRAP. The DNA of the CDR3 is TGTGCTAGTGGCAGGGGCCTGGGTGAGCAGCTCTTC. This codes for CASGRGLGEQLF.

This clonotype was counted ten times or more. CDR3 in DNA: TGTGCCAGCAGTTTTCCCCAGGGTCGCTTAGGAGCTTTCTTT. This sequence encodes CASSFPQGRLGAFF. V usage is TRBV28 and J usage is TRBJ1-1, with TRBD1 as a possible D gene (5 bases). Trimming pared 3 bases from V and 10 bases from J, leaving 18 bases between. CDR3 length equals 14 residues. The germline CDR1 and CDR2 sequences are MDHEN and SYDVKM. Variable domain in full (rest from reference TRBV28 and TRBJ1-1): DVKVTQSSRYLVKRTGEKVFLECVQDMDHENMFWYRQDPGLGLRLIYFSYDVKMKEKGDIPEGYSVSREKKERFSLILESASTNQTSMYLCASSFPQGRLGAFFGQGTRLTVV.

V and J are TRBV6-1 and TRBJ1-4; TRBD1 might be the D (5 bases). The CDR3 loop spans 14 amino acids. Trimming took 6 bases from V and 0 from J, leaving 8 bases between them. Germline lookup yields CDR1 MNHNS and CDR2 SASEGT. CDR3 in amino acids: CASRRQPTNEKLFF. The CDR3 region has the DNA TGTGCCAGCAGAAGACAGCCAACTAATGAAAAACTGTTTTTT.

The chain uses TRBV20-1 and TRBJ2-1, with D uncertain. The CDR3 has 14 amino acids. Germline V CDR1 and CDR2: DFQATT, SNEGSKA (reference sequence). V lost 6 bases to trimming and J lost 1 base, with 13 bases between them. CDR3 sequence: CSAPGGRSYNEQFF. The CDR3 DNA reads as TGCAGTGCCCCGGGTGGGCGGTCCTACAATGAGCAGTTCTTC.

The chain uses TRBV7-2 and TRBJ2-1, with 8 nucleotides matching TRBD2. Germline CDR1 reads SGHTA; CDR2 reads FQGNSA. The CDR3 runs to 12 residues. V lost 5 bases, J lost 10 bases, and 4 bases stayed unmatched. The DNA of the CDR3 is TGTGCCAGCAGCGGACTAGCTTTAGAGCAGTTCTTC. Amino acids: CASSGLALEQFF.

The chain is built from TRBV24-1 and TRBJ2-7; D is uncertain. This CDR3 has 12 amino acids. V was trimmed by 11 bases and J by 0 bases, leaving 10 bases between them. Germline CDR1 KGHDR, CDR2 SFDVKD. The CDR3 DNA reads as TGTGCCAGCGGCGCAGTCTCCTACGAGCAGTACTTC. This sequence encodes CASGAVSYEQYF.

The chain couples TRBV28 to TRBJ1-1; unclear D gene. The germline V gene has CDR1 MDHEN and CDR2 SYDVKM. The CDR3 runs 12 residues. Deletions cut 3 bases from V and 5 bases from J, with 7 bases between. CDR3 residues: CASSFVTTEAFF. CDR3 bases: TGTGCCAGCAGTTTCGTGACAACTGAAGCTTTCTTT.

V is TRBV12-3 or TRBV12-4 and J is TRBJ1-5; 7 positions agree with TRBD1. CDR3 size: 14 residues. Unmatched junction bases numbered 7, after V lost 7 bases and J lost 4 bases. The CDR3 nucleotides are TGTGCCAGCACCGCGGACAGGCAGAATCAGCCCCAGCATTTT. Protein: CASTADRQNQPQHF.

This chain joins TRBV4-1 and TRBJ2-7; D perhaps matches TRBD1 (6 bases). The germline gives CDR1 MGHRA, CDR2 YSYEKL. V gave up 1 base and J gave up 0 bases, with 13 bases separating them. The CDR3 consists of 16 residues. The CDR3 loop is CASSQAPGQRSYEQYF. Here the CDR3 DNA reads TGCGCCAGCAGCCAAGCGCCGGGACAACGCTCCTACGAGCAGTACTTC.

The chain couples TRBV19 to TRBJ1-6; D ambiguous. This CDR3 is built from 14 residues. Germline V gene data show CDR1 as LNHDA and CDR2 as SQIVND (reference sequence). Trimming pared 7 bases from V and 1 base from J, leaving 8 bases between. The CDR3: CASKVASYNSPLHF. The CDR3 nucleotides are TGTGCCAGTAAGGTGGCGTCCTATAATTCACCCCTCCACTTT.

This clonotype showed up just a few times. CDR3 loop: CASSYTVMPEAFF. The CDR3 nucleotides read TGTGCCAGCAGTTACACAGTCATGCCTGAAGCTTTCTTT. The chain is built from TRBV6-5 and TRBJ1-1; D is ambiguous. CDR3 length: 13 amino acids. V was trimmed by 2 bases and J by 6 bases, leaving 10 bases between them. Per the germline V gene, CDR1 is MNHEY and CDR2 is SVGAGI.

This clonotype has only a few counts. V usage is TRBV30 and J usage is TRBJ1-3; D gene unclear. Germline-derived CDR1 and CDR2 are GTSNPN and SVGIG (reference sequence). The V end was cut by 2 bases, the J end by 4 bases, with 9 bases between. This CDR3 is 13 amino acids long. CDR3 loop: CAWSPGNGNTIYF. The CDR3 region has the DNA TGTGCCTGGAGTCCAGGCAACGGAAACACCATATATTTT.

This clonotype was detected once. The genes are TRBV28 and TRBJ2-3; 7 bases agree with TRBD1. Germline assignment: CDR1 MDHEN and CDR2 SYDVKM. Trimming removed 6 bases from V and 4 bases from J; junction bases left unmatched: 7. There are 14 residues in the CDR3. In DNA, the CDR3 is TGTGCCAGCAGGTCGGGACAGTTCTCAGATACGCAGTATTTT. The encoded protein is CASRSGQFSDTQYF.

This clonotype appeared a few times. The chain links TRBV5-8 to TRBJ2-5; no firm D call. CDR1 is SGHTS and CDR2 is YDEGEE in the germline V gene. V was clipped by 2 bases and J by 5 bases, with 7 bases between them. The CDR3 spans 12 residues. CDR3 bases: TGTGCCAGCAGCTTCGTGGGGGAGACCCAGTACTTC. Its translation: CASSFVGETQYF.

V usage is TRBV10-3 and J usage is TRBJ1-3, with D uncertain. The CDR3 sequence is 15 residues long. Per germline, CDR1 ENHRY and CDR2 SYGVKD. Deletions cut 5 bases from V and 0 bases from J, with 11 bases between. The CDR3 loop reads CAISRTLDSGNTIYF. The CDR3 coding sequence is TGTGCCATCAGTCGTACCCTAGACTCTGGAAACACCATATATTTT.